This record concerns one T cell receptor beta chain sequence. What it binds is unknown. This record belongs to a study of cytomegalovirus exposure and HLA in healthy donors. The CDR3 is 14 residues long. V lost 6 bases to trimming and J lost 4 bases, with 16 bases between them. Germline CDR1 LNHDA, CDR2 SQIVND (reference sequence). Study results and caveats: Cytomegalovirus association was assigned to some 160 TCR beta chains.

Clones were sequenced by immunoSEQ multiplex PCR, and TCRdb holds only the in-frame ones, with some missing. This sample has under 350,000 clones; around 86% occur once, and the top ten carry approximately 1%. This sequence originates from a woman aged 18-29 years in good health and CMV-seronegative. The genes are TRBV19 and TRBJ2-7, with a tentative D call TRBD2 (6 bases). Sequencing was carried out using PBMCs. The CDR3 bases are TGTGCCAGTAGCAGGGACTCCGAGGGGTACGAGCAGTACTTC. Residues: CASSRDSEGYEQYF.